This T cell receptor (beta chain) was found in a study of blood T cell repertoires in COVID-19. Study details: The United States, Italy and Spain were the sources of the acute and convalescent COVID-19 samples.

TCRdb's table, derived via immunoSEQ multiplex PCR, lists solely in-frame clones and lacks some. This sample carries some 190,000 clones, around 80% of them seen once, and the ten largest clones take about a sixth. Germline CDR1 reads LNHDA; CDR2 reads SQIVND (reference sequence). Trimming removed 1 base from V and 2 bases from J, with 15 bases in between. The CDR3 runs 18 residues. The V call is TRBV19, the J call TRBJ2-6, with a possible D match to TRBD1 (6 bases). The TCR was taken from a woman between 45 and 65 years old with acute COVID-19. Sequencing was done on a sample of PBMCs or T cells enriched from blood (not recorded which). The CDR3 nucleotides are TGTGCCAGTAGTATAGGAGACCTCAGGGGCCCTGGGGCCAACGTCCTGACTTTC. It translates to CASSIGDLRGPGANVLTF.